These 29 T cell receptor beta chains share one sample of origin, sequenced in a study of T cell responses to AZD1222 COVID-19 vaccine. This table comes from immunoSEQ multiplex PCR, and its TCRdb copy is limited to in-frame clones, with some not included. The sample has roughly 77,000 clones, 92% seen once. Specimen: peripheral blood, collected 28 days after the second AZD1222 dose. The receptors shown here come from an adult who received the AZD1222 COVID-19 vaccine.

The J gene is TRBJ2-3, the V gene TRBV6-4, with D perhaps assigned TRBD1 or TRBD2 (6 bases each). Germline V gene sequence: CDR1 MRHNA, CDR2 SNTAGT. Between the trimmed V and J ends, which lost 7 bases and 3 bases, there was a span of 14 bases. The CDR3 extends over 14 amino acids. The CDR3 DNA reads TGTGCCAGCATCCCCCTAGGGGGGACAGATACGCAGTATTTT. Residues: CASIPLGGTDTQYF.

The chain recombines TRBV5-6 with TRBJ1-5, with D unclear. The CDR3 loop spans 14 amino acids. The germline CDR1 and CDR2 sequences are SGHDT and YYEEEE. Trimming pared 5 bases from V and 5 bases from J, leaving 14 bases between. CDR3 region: CASSMYGVDQPQHF. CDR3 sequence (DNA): TGTGCCAGCAGTATGTACGGGGTTGATCAGCCCCAGCATTTT.

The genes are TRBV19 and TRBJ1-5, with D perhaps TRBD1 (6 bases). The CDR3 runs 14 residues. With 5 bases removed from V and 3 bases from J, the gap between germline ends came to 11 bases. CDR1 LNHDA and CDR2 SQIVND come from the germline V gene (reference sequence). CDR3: CASSAGQFNQPQHF. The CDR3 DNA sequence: TGTGCCAGTAGTGCCGGACAGTTCAATCAGCCCCAGCATTTT.

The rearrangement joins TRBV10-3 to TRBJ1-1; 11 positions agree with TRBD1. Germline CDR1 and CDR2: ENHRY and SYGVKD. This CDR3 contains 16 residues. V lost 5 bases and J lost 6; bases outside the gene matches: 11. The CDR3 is CAISPKVGQGAAEAFF. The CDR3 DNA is TGTGCCATCAGTCCTAAAGTTGGACAGGGGGCAGCTGAAGCTTTCTTT.

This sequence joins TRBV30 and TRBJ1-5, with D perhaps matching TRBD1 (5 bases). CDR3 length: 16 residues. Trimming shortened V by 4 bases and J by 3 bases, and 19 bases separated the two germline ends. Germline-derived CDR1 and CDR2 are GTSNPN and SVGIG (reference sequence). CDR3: CAWKGQVSRDNQPQHF. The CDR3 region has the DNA TGTGCCTGGAAGGGGCAGGTGAGTCGTGACAATCAGCCCCAGCATTTT.

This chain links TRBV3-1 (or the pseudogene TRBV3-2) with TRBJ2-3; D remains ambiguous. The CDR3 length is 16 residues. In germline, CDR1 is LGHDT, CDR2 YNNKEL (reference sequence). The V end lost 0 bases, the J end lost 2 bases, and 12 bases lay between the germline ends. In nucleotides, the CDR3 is TGTGCCAGCAGCCAAGATGGGGTAAGCCTCACAGATACGCAGTATTTT. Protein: CASSQDGVSLTDTQYF.

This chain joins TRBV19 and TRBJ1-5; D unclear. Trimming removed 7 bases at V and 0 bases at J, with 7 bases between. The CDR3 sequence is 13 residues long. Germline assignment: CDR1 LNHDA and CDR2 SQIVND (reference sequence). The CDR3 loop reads CASKGVSNQPQHF. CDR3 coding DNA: TGTGCCAGTAAGGGAGTTAGCAATCAGCCCCAGCATTTT.

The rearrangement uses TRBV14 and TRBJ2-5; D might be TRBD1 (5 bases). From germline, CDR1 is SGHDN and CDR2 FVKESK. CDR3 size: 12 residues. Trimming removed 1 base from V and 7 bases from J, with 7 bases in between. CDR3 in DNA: TGTGCCAGCAGCCAAGTCAGGGCGACCCAGTACTTC. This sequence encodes CASSQVRATQYF.

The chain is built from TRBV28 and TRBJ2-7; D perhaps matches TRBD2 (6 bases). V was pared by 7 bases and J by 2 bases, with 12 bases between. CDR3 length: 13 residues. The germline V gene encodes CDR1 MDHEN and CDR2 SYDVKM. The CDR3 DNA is TGTGCCAGCAACTCCGGGGGAACCTACGAGCAGTACTTC. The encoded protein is CASNSGGTYEQYF.

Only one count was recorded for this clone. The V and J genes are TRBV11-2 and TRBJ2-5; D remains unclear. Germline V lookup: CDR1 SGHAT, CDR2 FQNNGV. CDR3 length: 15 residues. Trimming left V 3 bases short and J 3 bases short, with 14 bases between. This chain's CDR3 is CASSFSSILEETQYF. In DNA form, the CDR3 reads TGTGCCAGCAGCTTTTCATCTATTTTAGAAGAGACCCAGTACTTC.

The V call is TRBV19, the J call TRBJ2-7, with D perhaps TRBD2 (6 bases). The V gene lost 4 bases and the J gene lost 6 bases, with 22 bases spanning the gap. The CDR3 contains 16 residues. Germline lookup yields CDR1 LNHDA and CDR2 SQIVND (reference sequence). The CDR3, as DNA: TGTGCCAGTAGTACCCGCCGGTCCGCGGGACGGGCCGAGCAGTACTTC. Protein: CASSTRRSAGRAEQYF.

CDR3 DNA sequence: TGTGCCAGTAGTATCACCTCCCAGAGCCACGAGCAGTACTTC. Its protein is CASSITSQSHEQYF. This sequence joins TRBV19 and TRBJ2-7; no clear D. V was clipped by 3 bases and J by 5 bases, with 14 bases between them. The germline CDR1 and CDR2 sequences are LNHDA and SQIVND (reference sequence). The CDR3 is 14 amino acids. Together with reference TRBV19 and TRBJ2-7, the CDR3 gives the full variable domain: DGGITQSPKYLFRKEGQNVTLSCEQNLNHDAMYWYRQDPGQGLRLIYYSQIVNDFQKGDIAEGYSVSREKKESFPLTVTSAQKNPTAFYLCASSITSQSHEQYFGPGTRLTVT.

CDR3 bases: TGCGCCAGCAGTCCGAGTGGGGCCTCGAACACTGAAGCTTTCTTT. Amino acid sequence: CASSPSGASNTEAFF. This chain uses TRBV4-1 with TRBJ1-1, with a possible D match to TRBD1 (5 bases). The V end was cut by 6 bases, the J end by 1 base, with 15 bases between. The CDR3 length is 15 residues. Germline CDR1 reads MGHRA; CDR2 reads YSYEKL.

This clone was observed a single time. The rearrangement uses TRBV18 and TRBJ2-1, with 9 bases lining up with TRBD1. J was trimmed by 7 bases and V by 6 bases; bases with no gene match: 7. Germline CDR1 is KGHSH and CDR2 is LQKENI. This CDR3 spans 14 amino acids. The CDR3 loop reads CASSTGTGRNEQFF. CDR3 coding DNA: TGTGCCAGCTCTACCGGGACAGGGCGAAATGAGCAGTTCTTC.

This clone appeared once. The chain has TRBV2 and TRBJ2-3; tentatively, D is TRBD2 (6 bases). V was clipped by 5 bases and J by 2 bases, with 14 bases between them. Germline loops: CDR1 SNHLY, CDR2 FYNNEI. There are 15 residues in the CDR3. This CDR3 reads CASSPARDSTDTQYF. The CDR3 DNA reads TGTGCCAGCAGTCCTGCAAGGGACTCCACAGATACGCAGTATTTT.

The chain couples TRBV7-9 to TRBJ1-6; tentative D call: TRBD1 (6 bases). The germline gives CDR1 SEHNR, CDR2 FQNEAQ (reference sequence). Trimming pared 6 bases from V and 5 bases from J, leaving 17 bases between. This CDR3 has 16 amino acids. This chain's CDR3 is CASRQGPSGDNSPLHF. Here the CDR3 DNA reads TGTGCCAGCAGGCAGGGGCCCTCCGGAGATAATTCACCCCTCCACTTT.

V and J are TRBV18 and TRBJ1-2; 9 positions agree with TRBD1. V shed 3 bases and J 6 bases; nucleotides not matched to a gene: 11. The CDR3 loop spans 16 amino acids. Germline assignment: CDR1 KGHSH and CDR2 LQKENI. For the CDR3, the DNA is TGTGCCAGCTCACCTAAGATCGGACAGGGGTACCATGGCTACACCTTC. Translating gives CASSPKIGQGYHGYTF.

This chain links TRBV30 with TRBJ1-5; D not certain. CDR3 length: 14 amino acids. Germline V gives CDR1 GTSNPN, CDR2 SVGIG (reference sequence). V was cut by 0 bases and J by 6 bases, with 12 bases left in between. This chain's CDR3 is CAWSVKYGGQPQHF. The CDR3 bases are TGTGCCTGGAGTGTAAAATACGGCGGTCAGCCCCAGCATTTT.

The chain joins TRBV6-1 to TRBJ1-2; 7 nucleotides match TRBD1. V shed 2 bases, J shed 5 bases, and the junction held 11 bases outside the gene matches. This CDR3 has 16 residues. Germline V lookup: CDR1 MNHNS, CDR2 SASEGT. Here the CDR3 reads CASSERHTGARYGYTF. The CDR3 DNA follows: TGTGCCAGCAGTGAACGCCATACAGGGGCGAGGTATGGCTACACCTTC.

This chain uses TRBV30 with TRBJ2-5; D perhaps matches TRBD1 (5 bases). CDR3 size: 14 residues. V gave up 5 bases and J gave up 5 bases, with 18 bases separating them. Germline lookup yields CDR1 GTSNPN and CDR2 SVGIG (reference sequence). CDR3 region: CAWDKGTGLETQYF. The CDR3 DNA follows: TGTGCCTGGGATAAGGGAACAGGTTTGGAGACCCAGTACTTC.

In DNA form, the CDR3 reads TGTGCCAGCTCACCTGGGGGGTACCGCACAGATACGCAGTATTTT. Protein sequence: CASSPGGYRTDTQYF. The rearrangement links TRBV18 to TRBJ2-3; D perhaps matches TRBD2 (6 bases). Germline V lookup: CDR1 KGHSH, CDR2 LQKENI. The CDR3 has 15 residues. With 3 bases removed from V and 1 base from J, the gap between germline ends came to 11 bases.

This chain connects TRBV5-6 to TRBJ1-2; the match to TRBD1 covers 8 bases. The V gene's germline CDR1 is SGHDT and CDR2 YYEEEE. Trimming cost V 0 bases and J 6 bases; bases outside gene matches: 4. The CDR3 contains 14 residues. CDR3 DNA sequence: TGTGCCAGCAGCTTGGACAGGGGGGTCGATGGCTACACCTTC. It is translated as CASSLDRGVDGYTF.

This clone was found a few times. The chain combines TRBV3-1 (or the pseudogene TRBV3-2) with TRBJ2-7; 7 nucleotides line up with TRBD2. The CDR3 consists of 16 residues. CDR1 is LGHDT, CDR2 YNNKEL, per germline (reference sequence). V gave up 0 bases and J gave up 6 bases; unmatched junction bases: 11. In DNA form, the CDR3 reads TGTGCCAGCAGCCAAGATCCCAGCGGGATAGTATTCGAGCAGTACTTC. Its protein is CASSQDPSGIVFEQYF.

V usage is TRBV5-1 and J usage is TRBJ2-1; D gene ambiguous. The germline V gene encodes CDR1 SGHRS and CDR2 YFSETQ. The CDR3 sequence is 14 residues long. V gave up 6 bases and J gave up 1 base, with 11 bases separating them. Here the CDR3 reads CASKSGESYNEQFF. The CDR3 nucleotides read TGCGCCAGCAAATCAGGAGAGTCCTACAATGAGCAGTTCTTC. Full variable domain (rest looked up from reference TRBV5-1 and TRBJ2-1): KAGVTQTPRYLIKTRGQQVTLSCSPISGHRSVSWYQQTPGQGLQFLFEYFSETQRNKGNFPGRFSGRQFSNSRSEMNVSTLELGDSALYLCASKSGESYNEQFFGPGTRLTVL.

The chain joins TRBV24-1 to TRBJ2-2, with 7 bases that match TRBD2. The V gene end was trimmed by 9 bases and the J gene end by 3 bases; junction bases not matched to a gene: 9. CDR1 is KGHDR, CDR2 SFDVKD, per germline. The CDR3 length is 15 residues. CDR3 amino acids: CATSRAGRDTGELFF. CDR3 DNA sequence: TGTGCCACCTCTAGGGCAGGGAGGGACACCGGGGAGCTGTTTTTT.

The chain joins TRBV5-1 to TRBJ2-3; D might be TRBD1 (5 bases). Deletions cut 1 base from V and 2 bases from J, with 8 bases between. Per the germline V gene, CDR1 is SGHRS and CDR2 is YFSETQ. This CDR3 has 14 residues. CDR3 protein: CASSLMGPTDTQYF. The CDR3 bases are TGCGCCAGCAGCTTGATGGGGCCCACAGATACGCAGTATTTT.

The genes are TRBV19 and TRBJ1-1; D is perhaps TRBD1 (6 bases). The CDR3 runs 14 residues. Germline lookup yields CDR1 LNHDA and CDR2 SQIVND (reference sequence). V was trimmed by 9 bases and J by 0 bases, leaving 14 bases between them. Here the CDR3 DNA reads TGTGCCAGCGACGGACAGTCCATGAACACTGAAGCTTTCTTT. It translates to CASDGQSMNTEAFF.

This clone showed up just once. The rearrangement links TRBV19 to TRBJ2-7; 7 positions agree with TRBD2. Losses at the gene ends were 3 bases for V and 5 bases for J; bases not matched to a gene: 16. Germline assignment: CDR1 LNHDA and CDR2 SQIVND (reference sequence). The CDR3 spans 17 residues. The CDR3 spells CASSIGGSEGRAHEQYF. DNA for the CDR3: TGTGCCAGTAGTATTGGCGGCTCGGAAGGGAGGGCCCACGAGCAGTACTTC.

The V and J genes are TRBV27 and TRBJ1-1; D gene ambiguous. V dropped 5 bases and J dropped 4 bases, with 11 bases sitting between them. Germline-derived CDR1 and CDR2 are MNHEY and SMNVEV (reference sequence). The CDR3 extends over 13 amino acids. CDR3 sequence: CASSPRLGTEAFF. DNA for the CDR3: TGTGCCAGCAGTCCCCGGTTAGGCACTGAAGCTTTCTTT.